The source of this TCR beta chain is a study of cytomegalovirus exposure and HLA in healthy donors. Study as a whole: As an earlier analysis found, some 170 million T cells yielded over 95 million unique TCR beta sequences. Around 80 million unique TCR sequences came from HLA-typed donors in an early release. Study-level findings and limits: The study designated about 160 TCR beta chains cytomegalovirus-associated. The authors judged a highly shared variant cluster likely a sequencing artifact.

Primers included in the PCR were 60 Vbeta and 13 Jbeta primers. Measured with immunoSEQ multiplex PCR; TCRdb has only the in-frame clones, and not every one. Among around 200,000 clones, 75% to 85% were seen once, and the ten largest hold 0.5% to 0.8%. Germline CDR1 is SGHTA and CDR2 is FQGNSA. The CDR3 has 14 amino acids. V was pared by 2 bases and J by 7 bases, with 5 bases of the junction left unmatched. In regard to this clone: Its matching antigen is unknown.

The rearrangement links TRBV7-2 to TRBJ1-3; 7 bases match TRBD1. This clonotype was sampled from a boy younger than 18 in good health and CMV-seronegative. The sequenced material came from PBMCs. The DNA of the CDR3 is TGTGCCAGCAGCTTAATGACAGGGACGAACACCATATATTTT. It translates to CASSLMTGTNTIYF.